The 9 T cell receptor delta chains given below trace back to one sample, sequenced in a study of γδ T cells in repeated Plasmodium falciparum infection (dated by TCRdb to about 2021). For bulk TCR repertoire analysis, Vgamma9/Vdelta2+ and Vdelta2-negative gammadelta T cell populations were flow-sorted out of peripheral blood mononuclear cells. Library creation used multiplex PCR. TCRdb records Illumina MiSeq as the sequencer. TCRdb reran clone calling on the public reads with CATT; rows sharing one DNA sequence were then combined. The sample records 75,000 to 95,000 delta-chain clones, 0.75% to 1% of which are singletons. The ten largest clones represent 9% to 10% of the sample. Sequenced sample: gamma-delta T cells from blood. The receptors stem from a pool of human donors (malaria-infected and uninfected, not separated).

Comments on this clone: The likely explanation is a read error, given a far larger clone one base away. The sample carries other DNA sequences with the same CDR3. No J gene call was made, and the V gene is TRDV1; the DNA was not compared with TRDD3, the D call given in the table. Germline CDR1 and CDR2: TSWWSYY and QGS. The CDR3 covers 17 residues. The chain's CDR3 is CALGELAWIPYTDKLIF. The DNA of the CDR3 is TGTGCTCTTGGGGAACTGGCTTGGATACCGTACACCGATAAACTCATCTTC.

Regarding this clone: This DNA's translation and the protein TCRdb lists, from a much larger clone, do not match at residue 17, likely due to a read error; the protein shown is translated from the DNA. This chain joins TRDV1 and TRDJ1, with D tentatively TRDD3 (7 bases). The J gene is not listed in TCRdb, so it was assigned here from a DNA match to germline. Trimming removed 3 bases from V and 1 base from J, with 42 bases in between. Germline CDR1 and CDR2: TSWWSYY and QGS. This CDR3 comprises 25 residues. CDR3 amino acids: CALGDRGVWSFPLGQGAPRTDKLIF. The CDR3 nucleotides read TGTGCTCTTGGGGACAGAGGAGTTTGGTCCTTCCCACTGGGGCAAGGGGCTCCACGCACCGATAAACTCATCTTT.

On this clone itself: TCRdb shows a much larger clone's protein in place of this DNA's translation, and the two differ at residue 12, likely through a read error; the protein shown is translated from the DNA. The V call is TRDV1, the J call TRDJ1; no clear D gene. With 0 bases removed from V and 3 bases from J, the gap between germline ends came to 17 bases. Germline CDR1 is TSWWSYY and CDR2 is QGS. The CDR3 is 17 amino acids. The CDR3 sequence is CALGELRTGLYADKLIF. The CDR3 nucleotides read TGTGCTCTTGGGGAACTTCGGACCGGACTGTACGCCGATAAACTCATCTTT.

A remark on this clone: With only one base between it and a far larger clone, this is likely a read error. The same CDR3 arises from other DNA sequences in this sample as well. The chain carries TRDV2 and TRDJ1; 12 bases map to TRDD3. TCRdb is silent on the J gene; assignment here came from matching the DNA to germline. The CDR3 sequence is 21 residues long. CDR1 is GEAIGNYY, CDR2 EKD, per germline. In nucleotides, the CDR3 is TGCGCCTGTGACACCCGGAACACTTCCTACCTGGGGGATACGTACACCGATAAACTCATCTTT. Encoded protein: CACDTRNTSYLGDTYTDKLIF.

The sample holds a few counts of this clone. The protein given by TCRdb reflects a much larger clone and differs at residue 9 from this DNA's translation, likely from a read error; the protein shown is the DNA's translation. Here the CDR3 DNA reads TGTGCTCTTGGGGAACCTTCCTACAGTCTACTGGGGGATATTTGCTACACCGATAAACTCATCTTT. Its translation: CALGEPSYSLLGDICYTDKLIF. This chain connects TRDV1 to TRDJ1; the match to TRDD3 covers 11 bases. TCRdb records no J gene; here it was assigned by comparing the DNA to germline. V shed 1 base and J 0 bases; nucleotides not matched to a gene: 19. Germline V gene lookup returns CDR1 TSWWSYY and CDR2 QGS. The CDR3 has 22 amino acids.

With respect to this clone: A single base is all that separates this from a far larger clone, so a read error is likely. Other nucleotide sequences from this sample produce the same CDR3. V usage is TRDV2 and J usage is TRDJ2; D is undetermined. TCRdb records no J gene; here it was assigned by comparing the DNA to germline. The CDR3 is made up of 16 amino acids. Deletions cut 0 bases from V and 7 bases from J, with 17 bases between. The germline CDR1 and CDR2 sequences are GEAIGNYY and EKD. The CDR3: CACDTVLPGGLAQLFF. The CDR3 bases are TGTGCCTGTGACACCGTTTTGCCTGGAGGACTAGCACAACTCTTCTTT.

As to this clone: TCRdb's entry gives the protein of a much larger clone, which mismatches this DNA's translation at residue 3, likely from a read error; the protein reported here is translated from the DNA. The rearrangement uses TRDV2 and TRDJ1, with 11 bases identical to TRDD3. As TCRdb names no J gene, one was assigned here on the basis of a DNA match to germline. In germline, CDR1 is GEAIGNYY, CDR2 EKD. CDR3 length equals 19 residues. The chain's CDR3 is CAYDTGRWGIRGGTDKLIF. The CDR3 nucleotides are TGTGCCTATGACACCGGGCGGTGGGGGATACGCGGGGGGACCGATAAACTCATCTTT.

This clone was seen a handful of times. A far bigger clonotype differs at one base, so this is likely a read error. The sample carries other DNA sequences with the same CDR3. V usage is TRDV1 and J usage is TRDJ1, with 9 nucleotides matching TRDD3. The J gene is absent in TCRdb and was assigned here via DNA matching to germline. V trimming: 3 bases; J trimming: 3 bases; junction bases outside the gene matches: 14. This CDR3 comprises 18 residues. Germline CDR1 is TSWWSYY and CDR2 is QGS. CDR3 coding DNA: TGTGCTCTTGGGGAGCCCTCTACGCGGGGATACGCACCCGATAAACTCATCTTT. Its protein product is CALGEPSTRGYAPDKLIF.

Points on this clone: A far larger clone differs by one base, so this is likely a read error. The same CDR3 is also encoded by other DNA sequences in this sample. The chain couples TRDV1 to TRDJ1, with 7 bases identical to TRDD3. This CDR3 contains 19 residues. Germline CDR1 is TSWWSYY and CDR2 is QGS. CDR3 amino acids: CALGEPMLPLGVDTDKLIF. For the CDR3, the DNA is TGTGCTCTTGGGGAACCTATGCTCCCCCTGGGGGTCGACACTGATAAACTCATCTTT.